These 30 T cell receptor beta chains share one sample of origin, sequenced in a study of identical twins. Via MiXCR, TCRdb re-called the 5' RACE reads, giving one row per CDR3 protein. The sample includes roughly 350,000 distinct CDR3 sequences, roughly 12% seen only once; the top ten take more than 6%. These sequences were also reported in another study, on yellow fever vaccine responses in identical twins.

Sequenced input: CD8+ T cells sorted from blood. These receptors came from a woman between 18 and 29 years old in good health.

V gene TRBV29-1 combines with J gene TRBJ1-1, with D maybe TRBD1 (6 bases). V was clipped by 6 bases and J by 1 base, with 12 bases between them. The CDR3 runs to 13 residues. In germline, CDR1 is SQVTM, CDR2 ANQGSEA. The CDR3 bases are TGCAGCGTCCCAACGACAGGGAACACTGAAGCTTTCTTT. Translated, it gives CSVPTTGNTEAFF.

In this sample, this clonotype turned up a few times. The chain is built from TRBV12-3 or TRBV12-4 and TRBJ2-3; no clear D gene. The CDR3 has 15 residues. Trimming removed 1 base at V and 6 bases at J, with 14 bases between. In DNA form, the CDR3 reads TGTGCCAGCAGTTTAGAGGTTTTTAGTCCGGATACGCAGTATTTT. It is translated as CASSLEVFSPDTQYF.

This clonotype turned up a few times. This sequence joins TRBV7-9 and TRBJ2-1; TRBD2 is a possible D gene (6 bases). Germline CDR1 and CDR2: SEHNR and FQNEAQ (reference sequence). The V gene lost 5 bases and the J gene lost 7 bases, with 18 bases spanning the gap. The CDR3 covers 15 residues. Here the CDR3 DNA reads TGTGCCAGCAGCGACCCTAGCGTGGGGCGTAATGAGCAGTTCTTC. Its protein is CASSDPSVGRNEQFF.

CDR3 DNA sequence: TGTGCCAGCAGTTCCCTCGGAGGGGGACGACTGGGAAACACCATATATTTT. It specifies CASSSLGGGRLGNTIYF. The chain joins TRBV12-3 or TRBV12-4 to TRBJ1-3; tentative D call: TRBD1 (6 bases). V lost 4 bases to trimming and J lost 4 bases, with 20 bases between them. This CDR3 region has 17 residues.

This clonotype was seen many times. The chain couples TRBV20-1 to TRBJ1-2; D unclear. CDR3 size: 13 residues. Germline V lookup: CDR1 DFQATT, CDR2 SNEGSKA (reference sequence). Trimming cost V 3 bases and J 4 bases, with 12 bases left between them. This CDR3 is CSARPLDTYGYTF. DNA of the CDR3: TGCAGTGCTAGGCCCCTAGATACCTATGGCTACACCTTC.

Only a few counts were recorded for this clonotype. The chain links TRBV7-2 to TRBJ2-2, with no clear D. Per germline, CDR1 SGHTA and CDR2 FQGNSA. V lost 10 bases and J 1 base, leaving 10 bases between the germline ends. There are 13 residues in the CDR3. The CDR3 DNA follows: TGTGCCAACCAGCTGGTGAACACCGGGGAGCTGTTTTTT. Translation: CANQLVNTGELFF. The whole variable domain, filled in from reference TRBV7-2 and TRBJ2-2, reads GAGVSQSPSNKVTEKGKDVELRCDPISGHTALYWYRQSLGQGLEFLIYFQGNSAPDKSGLPSDRFSAERTGGSVSTLTIQRTQQEDSAVYLCANQLVNTGELFFGEGSRLTVL.

The genes are TRBV4-1 and TRBJ2-1, with D perhaps given as TRBD1 or TRBD2 (7 bases each). Germline V gene data show CDR1 as MGHRA and CDR2 as YSYEKL. The length of the CDR3 is 16 residues. V was trimmed by 4 bases and J by 2 bases, leaving 15 bases between them. CDR3 DNA sequence: TGCGCCAGCAGCCGGGCAGGGGGGGTAACCTACAATGAGCAGTTCTTC. Its protein is CASSRAGGVTYNEQFF.

This clonotype was recorded a few times. The chain employs TRBV14 and TRBJ2-7; TRBD2 matches at 7 bases. CDR1 and CDR2 (germline): SGHDN, FVKESK. V trimming: 1 base; J trimming: 2 bases; junction bases outside the gene matches: 2. The CDR3 is 14 amino acids. CDR3 nucleotide sequence: TGTGCCAGCAGCCAAGTGGGACTAACCTACGAGCAGTACTTC. Amino acid sequence: CASSQVGLTYEQYF.

The chain recombines TRBV7-9 with TRBJ2-7, with 14 bases identical to TRBD2. V trimming: 5 bases; J trimming: 5 bases; junction bases outside the gene matches: 5. This CDR3 is built from 15 residues. Germline values: CDR1 SEHNR, CDR2 FQNEAQ (reference sequence). CDR3: CASSKTSGRADEQYF. The DNA for the CDR3 is TGTGCCAGCAGCAAGACTAGCGGGAGGGCCGACGAGCAGTACTTC.

The V gene is TRBV27, the J gene TRBJ2-1; D gene uncertain. CDR1 is MNHEY, CDR2 SMNVEV, per germline (reference sequence). V was clipped by 6 bases and J by 7 bases, with 13 bases between them. The CDR3 consists of 13 residues. CDR3 coding DNA: TGTGCCAGCAGCGAACCAGAAGGGAATGAGCAGTTCTTC. Protein sequence: CASSEPEGNEQFF.

V and J are TRBV6-1 and TRBJ2-2; TRBD2 agrees at 8 bases. Germline CDR1 MNHNS, CDR2 SASEGT. Trimming at V came to 5 bases and at J to 7 bases, leaving 12 bases not matched to a gene. CDR3 length: 16 amino acids. The CDR3 loop is CASSLQAGVGGGELFF. The DNA of the CDR3 is TGTGCCAGCAGTCTTCAAGCGGGAGTGGGTGGCGGGGAGCTGTTTTTT.

V gene TRBV3-1 combines with J gene TRBJ2-2; TRBD2 matches 7 bases. Germline CDR1 and CDR2: LGHDT and YNNKEL (reference sequence). This CDR3 is built from 17 residues. Trimming cost V 6 bases and J 4 bases; bases outside gene matches: 14. CDR3 amino acids: CASSYVEERGGTGELFF. The CDR3 DNA reads as TGTGCCAGCAGTTACGTGGAGGAGCGGGGAGGCACCGGGGAGCTGTTTTTT.

This sequence joins TRBV23-1 and TRBJ2-5, with D perhaps assigned TRBD1 or TRBD2 (5 bases each). TRBV23-1 is an ORF, and what it does is uncertain. Between the trimmed V and J ends, which lost 2 bases and 0 bases, there was a span of 16 bases. The CDR3 has 17 residues. CDR3 sequence: CASSQPGAEQYQETQYF. CDR3 nucleotides: TGCGCCAGCAGTCAACCCGGGGCAGAGCAGTACCAAGAGACCCAGTACTTC.

This clonotype has just a few counts. This chain links TRBV11-3 with TRBJ2-1; the D is unclear. The CDR3 spans 14 residues. The V gene's germline CDR1 is SGHNT and CDR2 YENEEA. The V and J ends lost 5 bases and 4 bases respectively, with 12 bases between them. The CDR3 sequence is CASSQDTRYNEQFF. The CDR3 DNA follows: TGTGCCAGCAGCCAAGACACGAGGTACAATGAGCAGTTCTTC.

This clonotype turned up a few times. The V call is TRBV7-9, the J call TRBJ2-1; maybe TRBD1 (6 bases). Trimming removed 10 bases from V and 4 bases from J, with 17 bases in between. Per the germline V gene, CDR1 is SEHNR and CDR2 is FQNEAQ (reference sequence). The CDR3 runs to 14 residues. CDR3 sequence reads: CATRPDRLYNEQFF. DNA of the CDR3: TGTGCCACCAGACCCGACAGGTTATACAATGAGCAGTTCTTC.

J is TRBJ1-4 and V is TRBV28; TRBD1 might be the D (6 bases). The CDR3 length is 11 residues. V shed 7 bases and J shed 11 bases, with 11 bases lying between them. Per germline, CDR1 MDHEN and CDR2 SYDVKM. CDR3 sequence (DNA): TGTGCCAGCAAAAAAACAGGGAAACTGTTTTTT. This sequence encodes CASKKTGKLFF.

This clonotype showed up just a few times. The chain uses TRBV6-1 and TRBJ2-1, with 11 bases lining up with TRBD2. Germline V gene data show CDR1 as MNHNS and CDR2 as SASEGT. With 10 bases clipped from V and 7 bases from J, the junction kept 9 bases outside the gene matches. The CDR3 runs to 14 residues. The CDR3 DNA follows: TGTGCCACTAGACTAGCGGGGTACTTGAATGAGCAGTTCTTC. Its translation: CATRLAGYLNEQFF.

The V and J genes are TRBV11-3 and TRBJ2-1, with 12 bases that match TRBD2. This CDR3 has 15 amino acids. CDR1 is SGHNT and CDR2 is YENEEA in the germline V gene. V was pared by 5 bases and J by 5 bases, with 4 bases of the junction left unmatched. CDR3 loop: CASSQGLAGNNEQFF. The CDR3 DNA reads as TGTGCCAGCAGCCAGGGACTAGCGGGCAACAATGAGCAGTTCTTC.

Ten or more counts support this clonotype. The gene calls are TRBV10-2 and TRBJ1-2, with D possibly TRBD1 on 6 matching bases. Germline-derived CDR1 and CDR2 are WSHSY and SAAADI. V was pared by 6 bases and J by 10 bases, with 15 bases between. The CDR3 has 12 residues. DNA for the CDR3: TGCGCCAGCAGCGAGGGGAGGGGGGACTACACCTTC. It yields the protein CASSEGRGDYTF.

This rearrangement joins TRBV24-1 to TRBJ2-1; 8 bases line up with TRBD2. Trimming took 7 bases from V and 8 from J; bases not matched to a gene: 6. The CDR3 consists of 13 residues. The germline gives CDR1 KGHDR, CDR2 SFDVKD. The CDR3 reads CATSAGGGDEQFF. In DNA form, the CDR3 reads TGTGCCACCAGCGCGGGGGGCGGGGATGAGCAGTTCTTC.

At least ten counts were recorded for this clonotype. The gene calls are TRBV29-1 and TRBJ1-1; the match to TRBD1 covers 7 bases. Unmatched junction bases numbered 8, after V lost 0 bases and J lost 7 bases. CDR1 and CDR2 from the germline V gene are SQVTM and ANQGSEA. This CDR3 region has 14 residues. The CDR3 nucleotides read TGCAGCGTTGAAGAGGTAACCGGGACAGTTGAAGCTTTCTTT. Amino acids: CSVEEVTGTVEAFF.

In its sample, this clonotype was seen many times. V gene TRBV6-5 combines with J gene TRBJ1-1; 7 nucleotides align to TRBD1. Germline trimming cut 3 bases from V and 10 bases from J; bases unmatched to any gene: 8. CDR1 and CDR2 from the germline V gene are MNHEY and SVGAGI. The length of the CDR3 is 13 residues. CDR3 amino acids: CASSYGTDKGAFF. CDR3 bases: TGTGCCAGCAGTTATGGGACAGACAAGGGAGCTTTCTTT.

This chain connects TRBV6-5 to TRBJ2-3, with D possibly matching TRBD1 (5 bases). Germline CDR1 and CDR2: MNHEY and SVGAGI. Trimming removed 0 bases at V and 5 bases at J, with 12 bases between. The CDR3 covers 15 residues. CDR3 amino acids: CASSYSLGLGDTQYF. Written as DNA, the CDR3 is TGTGCCAGCAGTTACTCGTTGGGGCTGGGAGATACGCAGTATTTT.

The gene calls are TRBV4-1 and TRBJ1-5, with no clear D. There are 15 residues in the CDR3. With 0 bases removed from V and 0 bases from J, the gap between germline ends came to 6 bases. The germline CDR1 and CDR2 sequences are MGHRA and YSYEKL. CDR3 DNA sequence: TGCGCCAGCAGCCAAGATCGCCCTAGCAATCAGCCCCAGCATTTT. The encoded protein is CASSQDRPSNQPQHF.

There are a few counts of this clonotype. The J gene is TRBJ2-1, the V gene TRBV7-6; TRBD1 matches 9 bases. Germline-derived CDR1 and CDR2 are SGHVS and FNYEAQ. Trimming removed 1 base from V and 5 bases from J; junction bases left unmatched: 6. CDR3 length: 16 residues. The CDR3 region has the DNA TGTGCCAGCAGCTTAGTACTCGGGACAGGGAACAATGAGCAGTTCTTC. It codes for CASSLVLGTGNNEQFF.

The V gene is TRBV28, the J gene TRBJ1-1; TRBD1 might be the D (5 bases). V lost 7 bases and J lost 5, with 20 bases in between. The germline gives CDR1 MDHEN, CDR2 SYDVKM. The CDR3 has 15 residues. DNA for the CDR3: TGTGCCAGCACCCCGCCAGGGCCCCGGAGGACTGAAGCTTTCTTT. Protein sequence: CASTPPGPRRTEAFF.

This clonotype has only a few counts. The chain combines TRBV28 with TRBJ2-7, with 8 bases matching TRBD1. With 3 bases clipped from V and 3 bases from J, the junction kept 4 bases outside the gene matches. CDR3 length equals 14 residues. Germline V gene data show CDR1 as MDHEN and CDR2 as SYDVKM. CDR3 bases: TGTGCCAGCAGTTTGGCTACAGGGGGCTACGAGCAGTACGTC. This encodes CASSLATGGYEQYV.

The chain is built from TRBV7-8 and TRBJ2-1; no firm D call. The CDR3 has 14 amino acids. The V end lost 2 bases, the J end lost 6 bases, and 11 bases lay between the germline ends. Germline CDR1 is SGHVS and CDR2 is FQNEAQ. The CDR3 nucleotides read TGTGCCAGCAGCTTATGGGTAGATCCCAATGAGCAGTTCTTC. This gives the protein CASSLWVDPNEQFF. The full variable domain, its missing parts supplied by reference TRBV7-8 and TRBJ2-1, is GAGVSQSPRYKVAKRGQDVALRCDPISGHVSLFWYQQALGQGPEFLTYFQNEAQLDKSGLPSDRFFAERPEGSVSTLKIQRTQQEDSAVYLCASSLWVDPNEQFFGPGTRLTVL.

In its sample, this clonotype was seen a few times. This chain connects TRBV7-8 to TRBJ2-7, with 9 nucleotides matching TRBD2. Germline V gene lookup returns CDR1 SGHVS and CDR2 FQNEAQ. This CDR3 contains 15 residues. V lost 4 bases to trimming and J lost 2 bases; unmatched junction nucleotides: 6. DNA of the CDR3: TGTGCCAGCAGCTCTTTAGCGGGAGACCCCTACGAGCAGTACTTC. Residues: CASSSLAGDPYEQYF. Filled out from reference TRBV7-8 and TRBJ2-7, the complete variable domain reads GAGVSQSPRYKVAKRGQDVALRCDPISGHVSLFWYQQALGQGPEFLTYFQNEAQLDKSGLPSDRFFAERPEGSVSTLKIQRTQQEDSAVYLCASSSLAGDPYEQYFGPGTRLTVT.

The chain couples TRBV12-3 or TRBV12-4 to TRBJ1-6; D not certain. The length of the CDR3 is 15 residues. Trimming pared 1 base from V and 1 base from J, leaving 5 bases between. The CDR3 DNA reads TGTGCCAGCAGTTTAGACCAGTCCTATAATTCACCCCTCCACTTT. This codes for CASSLDQSYNSPLHF.